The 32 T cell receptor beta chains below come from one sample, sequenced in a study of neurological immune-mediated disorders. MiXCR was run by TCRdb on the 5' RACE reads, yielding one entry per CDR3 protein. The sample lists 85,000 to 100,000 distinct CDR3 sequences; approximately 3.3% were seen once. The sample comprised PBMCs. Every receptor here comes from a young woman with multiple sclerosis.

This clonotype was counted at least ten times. The CDR3 region has the DNA TGCGCCAGCAGCCCGGGCGGGGAAGAGGCTGAAGCTTTCTTT. Amino acids: CASSPGGEEAEAFF. The chain employs TRBV5-1 and TRBJ1-1; D is uncertain. Trimming shortened V by 4 bases and J by 6 bases, and 16 bases separated the two germline ends. CDR3 length: 14 amino acids. The V gene's germline CDR1 is SGHRS and CDR2 YFSETQ.

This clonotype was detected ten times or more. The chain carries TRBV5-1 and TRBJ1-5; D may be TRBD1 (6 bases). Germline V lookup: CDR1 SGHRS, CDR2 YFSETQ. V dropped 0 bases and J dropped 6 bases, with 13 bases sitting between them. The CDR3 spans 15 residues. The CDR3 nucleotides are TGCGCCAGCAGCTTGGGAGGGGGGCCCGGTCAGCCCCAGCATTTT. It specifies CASSLGGGPGQPQHF.

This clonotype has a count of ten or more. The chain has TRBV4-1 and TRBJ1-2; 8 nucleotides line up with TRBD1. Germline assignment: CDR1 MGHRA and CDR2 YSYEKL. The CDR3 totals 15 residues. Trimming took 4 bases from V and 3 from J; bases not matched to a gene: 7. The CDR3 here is CASSPKSTGDYGYTF. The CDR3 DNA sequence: TGCGCCAGCAGCCCCAAATCGACAGGGGACTATGGCTACACCTTC.

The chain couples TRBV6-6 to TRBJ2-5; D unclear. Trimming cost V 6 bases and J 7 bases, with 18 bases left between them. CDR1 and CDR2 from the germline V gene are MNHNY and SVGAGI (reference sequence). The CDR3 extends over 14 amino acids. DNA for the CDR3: TGTGCCAGCAGCCCTGGTGCGGTACTCGGGACCCAGTACTTC. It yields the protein CASSPGAVLGTQYF.

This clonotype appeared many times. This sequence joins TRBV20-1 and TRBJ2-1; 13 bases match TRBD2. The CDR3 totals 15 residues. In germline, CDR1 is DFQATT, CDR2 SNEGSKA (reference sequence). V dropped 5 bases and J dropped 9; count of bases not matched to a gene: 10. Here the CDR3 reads CSALDPGLAGLEQFF. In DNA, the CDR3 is TGCAGTGCTTTAGATCCGGGACTAGCGGGGCTTGAGCAGTTCTTC.

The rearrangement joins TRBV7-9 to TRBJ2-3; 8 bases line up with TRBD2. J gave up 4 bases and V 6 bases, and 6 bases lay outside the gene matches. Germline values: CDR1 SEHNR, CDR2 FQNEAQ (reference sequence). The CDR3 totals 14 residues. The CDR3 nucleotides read TGTGCCAGCAGAAGCGGGAGTTTCTCAGATACGCAGTATTTT. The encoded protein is CASRSGSFSDTQYF.

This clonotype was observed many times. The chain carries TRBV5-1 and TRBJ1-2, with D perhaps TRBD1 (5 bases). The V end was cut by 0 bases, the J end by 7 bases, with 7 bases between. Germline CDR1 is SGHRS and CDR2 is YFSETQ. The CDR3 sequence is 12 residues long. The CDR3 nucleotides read TGCGCCAGCAGCTTGGACAGGTTTGGCTACACCTTC. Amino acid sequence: CASSLDRFGYTF.

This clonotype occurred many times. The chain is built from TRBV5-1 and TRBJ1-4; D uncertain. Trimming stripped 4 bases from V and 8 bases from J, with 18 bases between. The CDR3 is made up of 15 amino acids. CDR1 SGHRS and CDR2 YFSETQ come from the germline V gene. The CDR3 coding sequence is TGCGCCAGCAGCCTCACAACTTCAGGCCGAGAAAAACTGTTTTTT. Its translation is CASSLTTSGREKLFF.

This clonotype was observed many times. CDR3 protein: CSASRGPYNSPLHF. The CDR3 DNA reads as TGCAGTGCCAGCCGAGGGCCCTATAATTCACCCCTCCACTTT. The chain has TRBV20-1 and TRBJ1-6, with D unresolved. This CDR3 comprises 14 residues. V was cut by 6 bases and J by 2 bases, with 11 bases left in between. Germline values: CDR1 DFQATT, CDR2 SNEGSKA (reference sequence).

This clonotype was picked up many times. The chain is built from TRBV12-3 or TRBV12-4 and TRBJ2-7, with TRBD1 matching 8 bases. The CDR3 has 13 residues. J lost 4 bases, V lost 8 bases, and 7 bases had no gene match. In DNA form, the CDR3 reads TGTGCCAGCGGGGCAGGGGACAGGTACGAGCAGTACTTC. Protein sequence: CASGAGDRYEQYF.

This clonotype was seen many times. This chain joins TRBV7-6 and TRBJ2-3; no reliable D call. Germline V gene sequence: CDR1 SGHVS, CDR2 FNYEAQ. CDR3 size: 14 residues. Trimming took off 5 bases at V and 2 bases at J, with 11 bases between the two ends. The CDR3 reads CASSATFLTDTQYF. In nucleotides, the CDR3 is TGTGCCAGCAGCGCAACGTTCCTCACAGATACGCAGTATTTT.

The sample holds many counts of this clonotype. For the CDR3, the DNA is TGCGCCAGCAGCTTGGACGCCCTTGGACACGGGAATCAGCCCCAGCATTTT. Its translation is CASSLDALGHGNQPQHF. The chain has TRBV5-1 and TRBJ1-5, with a possible D match to TRBD1 (5 bases). CDR1 is SGHRS and CDR2 is YFSETQ in the germline V gene. V lost 0 bases and J 4 bases, leaving 17 bases between the germline ends. The CDR3 runs to 17 residues.

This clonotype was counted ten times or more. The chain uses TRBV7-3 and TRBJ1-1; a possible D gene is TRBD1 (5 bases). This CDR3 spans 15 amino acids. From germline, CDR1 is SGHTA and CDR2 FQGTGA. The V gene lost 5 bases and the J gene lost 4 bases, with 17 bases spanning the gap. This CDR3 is CASSKGPGEGTEAFF. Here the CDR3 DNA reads TGTGCCAGCAGCAAGGGTCCGGGGGAGGGCACTGAAGCTTTCTTT.

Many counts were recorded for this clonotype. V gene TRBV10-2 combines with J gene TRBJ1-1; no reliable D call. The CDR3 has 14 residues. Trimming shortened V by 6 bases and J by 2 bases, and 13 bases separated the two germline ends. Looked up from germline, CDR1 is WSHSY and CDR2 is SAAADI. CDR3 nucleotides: TGCGCCAGCAGCCCACACATTACAAACACTGAAGCTTTCTTT. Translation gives CASSPHITNTEAFF.

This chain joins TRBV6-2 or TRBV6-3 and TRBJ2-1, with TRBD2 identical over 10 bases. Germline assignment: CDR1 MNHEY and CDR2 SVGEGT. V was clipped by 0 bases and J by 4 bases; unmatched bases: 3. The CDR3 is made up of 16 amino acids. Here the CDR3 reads CASSYSGLAEYNEQFF. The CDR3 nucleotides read TGTGCCAGCAGTTACTCAGGACTAGCGGAGTACAATGAGCAGTTCTTC.

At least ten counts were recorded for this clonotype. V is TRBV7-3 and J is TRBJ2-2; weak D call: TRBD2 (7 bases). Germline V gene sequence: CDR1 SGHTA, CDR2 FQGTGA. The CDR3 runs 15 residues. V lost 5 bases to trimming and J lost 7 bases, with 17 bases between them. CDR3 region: CASSGEGGGIGELFF. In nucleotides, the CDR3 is TGTGCCAGCAGCGGCGAGGGGGGGGGCATCGGGGAGCTGTTTTTT.

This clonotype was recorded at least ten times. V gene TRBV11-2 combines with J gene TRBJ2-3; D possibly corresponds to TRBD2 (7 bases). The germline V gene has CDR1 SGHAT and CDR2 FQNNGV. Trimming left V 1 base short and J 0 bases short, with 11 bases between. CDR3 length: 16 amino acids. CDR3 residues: CASSLVGGRSTDTQYF. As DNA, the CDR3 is TGTGCCAGCAGCTTAGTCGGGGGGCGAAGCACAGATACGCAGTATTTT.

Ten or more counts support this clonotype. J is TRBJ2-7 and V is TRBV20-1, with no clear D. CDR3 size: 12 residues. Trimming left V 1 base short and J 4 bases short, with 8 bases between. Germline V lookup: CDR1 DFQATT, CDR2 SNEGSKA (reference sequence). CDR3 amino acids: CSARVHEYEQYF. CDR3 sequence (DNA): TGCAGTGCTAGAGTCCATGAGTACGAGCAGTACTTC.

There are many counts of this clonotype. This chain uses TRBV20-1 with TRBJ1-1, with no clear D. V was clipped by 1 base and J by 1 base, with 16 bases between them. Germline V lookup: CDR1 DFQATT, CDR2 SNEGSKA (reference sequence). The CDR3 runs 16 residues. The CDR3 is CSARVRTWTENTEAFF. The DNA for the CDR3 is TGCAGTGCTAGAGTCCGTACTTGGACCGAGAACACTGAAGCTTTCTTT.

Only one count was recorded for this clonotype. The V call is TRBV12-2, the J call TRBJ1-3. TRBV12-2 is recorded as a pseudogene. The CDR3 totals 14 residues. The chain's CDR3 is CASRPRFDGNTIYF. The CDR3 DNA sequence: TGTGCAAGTCGCCCCCGATTTGATGGAAACACCATATATTTT.

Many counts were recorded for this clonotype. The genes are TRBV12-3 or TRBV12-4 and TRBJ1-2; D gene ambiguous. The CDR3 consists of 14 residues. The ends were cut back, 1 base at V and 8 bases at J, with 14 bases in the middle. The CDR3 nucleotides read TGTGCCAGCAGTTTAGGGACTTTAGTAGAGGGCTACACCTTC. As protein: CASSLGTLVEGYTF.

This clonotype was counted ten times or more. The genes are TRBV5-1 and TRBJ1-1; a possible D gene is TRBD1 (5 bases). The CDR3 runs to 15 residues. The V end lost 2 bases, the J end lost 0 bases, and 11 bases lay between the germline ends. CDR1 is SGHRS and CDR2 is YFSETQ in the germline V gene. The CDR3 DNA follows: TGCGCCAGCAGCTTCGGGGGAACCATGAACACTGAAGCTTTCTTT. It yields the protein CASSFGGTMNTEAFF.

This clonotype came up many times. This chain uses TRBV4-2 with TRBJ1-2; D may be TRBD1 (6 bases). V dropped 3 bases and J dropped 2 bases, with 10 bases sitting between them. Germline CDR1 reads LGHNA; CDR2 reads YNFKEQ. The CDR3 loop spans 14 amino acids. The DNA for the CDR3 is TGTGCCAGCAGCCACTCGGGACAAAACTATGGCTACACCTTC. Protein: CASSHSGQNYGYTF.

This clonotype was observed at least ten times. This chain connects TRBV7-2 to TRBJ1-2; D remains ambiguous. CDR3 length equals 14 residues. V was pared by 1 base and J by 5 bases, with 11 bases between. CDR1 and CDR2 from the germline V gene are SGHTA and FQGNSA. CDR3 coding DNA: TGTGCCAGCAGCTTAGAACGGCAGGCATATGGCTACACCTTC. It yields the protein CASSLERQAYGYTF.

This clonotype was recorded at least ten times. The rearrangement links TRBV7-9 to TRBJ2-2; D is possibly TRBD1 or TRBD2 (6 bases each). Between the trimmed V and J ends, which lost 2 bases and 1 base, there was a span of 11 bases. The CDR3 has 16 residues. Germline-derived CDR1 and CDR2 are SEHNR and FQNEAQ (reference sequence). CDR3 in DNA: TGTGCCAGCAGCTTACAGGGGACTCTGAACACCGGGGAGCTGTTTTTT. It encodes CASSLQGTLNTGELFF.

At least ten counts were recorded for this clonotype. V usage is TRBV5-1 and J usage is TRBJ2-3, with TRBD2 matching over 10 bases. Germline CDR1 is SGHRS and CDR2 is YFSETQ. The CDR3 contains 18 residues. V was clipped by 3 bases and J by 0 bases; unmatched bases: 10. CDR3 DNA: TGCGCCAGCAGCTCGACACCTTCTAGCGGGGGTAGCACAGATACGCAGTATTTT. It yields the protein CASSSTPSSGGSTDTQYF.

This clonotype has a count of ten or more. The CDR3 coding sequence is TGTGCCAGCTCACCACCTCTGCTCACAGAAGCTTTCTTT. This encodes CASSPPLLTEAFF. The chain employs TRBV18 and TRBJ1-1; D is ambiguous. The CDR3 length is 13 residues. The germline gives CDR1 KGHSH, CDR2 LQKENI. Trimming cost V 0 bases and J 8 bases, with 10 bases left between them.

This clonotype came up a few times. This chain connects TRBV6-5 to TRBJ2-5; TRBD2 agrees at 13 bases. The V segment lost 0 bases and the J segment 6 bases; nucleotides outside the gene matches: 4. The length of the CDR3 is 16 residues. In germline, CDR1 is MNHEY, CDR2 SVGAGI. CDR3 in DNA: TGTGCCAGCAGTTACTCGACTAGCGGGGGGCAGAAGACCCAGTACTTC. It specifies CASSYSTSGGQKTQYF.

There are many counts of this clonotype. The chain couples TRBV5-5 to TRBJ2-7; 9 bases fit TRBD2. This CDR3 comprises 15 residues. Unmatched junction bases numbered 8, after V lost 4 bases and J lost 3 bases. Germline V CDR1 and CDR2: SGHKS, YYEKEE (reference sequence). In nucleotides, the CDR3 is TGTGCCAGCAGCAAACGGACTAGCGAAAACTACGAGCAGTACTTC. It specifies CASSKRTSENYEQYF.

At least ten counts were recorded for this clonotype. The CDR3 DNA reads as TGTGCCAGCAGCTTGCGACAGGGGACGGACACTGAAGCTTTCTTT. This codes for CASSLRQGTDTEAFF. V and J are TRBV7-9 and TRBJ1-1, with 8 positions matching TRBD1. Germline V lookup: CDR1 SEHNR, CDR2 FQNEAQ (reference sequence). With V trimmed by 3 bases and J by 3 bases, 6 bases remained unmatched. The CDR3 runs to 15 residues.

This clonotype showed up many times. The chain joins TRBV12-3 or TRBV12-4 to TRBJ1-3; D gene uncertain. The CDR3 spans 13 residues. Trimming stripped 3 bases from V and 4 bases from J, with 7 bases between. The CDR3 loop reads CASSFRTGNTIYF. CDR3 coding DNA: TGTGCCAGCAGTTTCCGAACGGGAAACACCATATATTTT.

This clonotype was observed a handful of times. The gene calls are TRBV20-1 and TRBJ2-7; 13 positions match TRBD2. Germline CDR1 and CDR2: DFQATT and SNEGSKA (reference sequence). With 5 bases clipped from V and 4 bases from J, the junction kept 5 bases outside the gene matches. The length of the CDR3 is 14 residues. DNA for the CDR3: TGCAGTGCTGCACTAGCGGGAGGGCCTTACGAGCAGTACTTC. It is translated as CSAALAGGPYEQYF.